This section outlines one TCR beta chain sequence together with its context. What it binds is not known. One end of the junction does not line up with germline, which may come from a read error. This sample stems from a study of Graves' ophthalmopathy and Graves' hyperthyroidism. In the study overall: Researchers classed hyperthyroidism as stable given no ophthalmopathy within 18 months of follow-up. Findings and limits, study-wide: Most expanded clonotypes from thyroid (those above 0.001 frequency) were also found in blood.

Amplification from RNA transcripts yielded the TCR beta CDR3 regions. HTBI primers served in a first-round RT-PCR, which a second-round multiplex PCR followed. TCRdb recomputed calls from the multiplex PCR reads with MiXCR, one row per CDR3 protein. The sample records over a million distinct CDR3 sequences, roughly 35% being singletons. Diagnoses were established from clinical symptoms, serum thyroxine, TRAb, thyroid ultrasound and orbital computed tomography. Material for sequencing was peripheral blood or thyroid tissue (not recorded which). This receptor was obtained from an adult man with Graves' hyperthyroidism.

The CDR3 reads CASSLGADGGSF. The CDR3 DNA is TGTGCCAGCAGCTTGGGGGCAGATGGGGGAAGTTTC. The chain uses TRBV5-6 and TRBJ2-7; D assignment may be TRBD1 or TRBD2 (5 bases each). Germline V gene lookup returns CDR1 SGHDT and CDR2 YYEEEE. The CDR3 covers 12 residues.